The entry that follows covers one TCR beta chain sequence. The V gene's germline CDR1 is SEHNR and CDR2 FQNEAQ (reference sequence). The CDR3 spans 14 residues. The sample comes from a study of cytomegalovirus exposure and HLA in healthy donors. Study-wide context: About 80 million unique TCRs from HLA-typed donors were held in an early data release.

Primers: 60 Vbeta forward and 13 Jbeta reverse. Measured with immunoSEQ multiplex PCR; TCRdb has only the in-frame clones, and not every one. The sample yields about 150,000 clones, 79% seen once. Healthy bone marrow donors made up the donors. The clonotype was recovered from a man aged 45-60 years in good health and CMV-seropositive. The source material was PBMCs. The gene calls are TRBV7-9 and TRBJ2-3, with TRBD2 identical over 10 bases. The CDR3: CSSGLAGVEDTQYF. The CDR3 DNA reads TGTTCCTCCGGCCTAGCGGGAGTGGAAGATACGCAGTATTTT.